This TCR beta chain was recovered during a study of identical twins. Study findings and constraints: Models underestimated out-of-frame TCR alpha sharing in monozygotic twins. Donors were not followed over many years; analysis was cross-sectional. The more abundant beta clonotypes in cord blood had fewer insertions, and memory repertoires did not show this.

Trimming removed 4 bases at V and 10 bases at J, with 16 bases between. This CDR3 region has 13 residues. Germline V gene lookup returns CDR1 KGHSH and CDR2 LQKENI. This clonotype has more than one count but fewer than ten. Antigen: not known. Template switching added a universal primer site; cDNA carried unique molecular identifiers. TCRdb used MiXCR to reprocess the 5' RACE reads, holding one entry per CDR3 protein. The sample lists 140,000 to 150,000 distinct CDR3 sequences, around 3.5% occurring once. The chain is built from TRBV18 and TRBJ1-2; D gene unclear. The sample comprised memory T cells sorted from blood. The sequence derives from a man between 18 and 29 years old in good health. CDR3 sequence reads: CASSQEIRGDYTF. The CDR3 DNA follows: TGTGCCAGCTCACAAGAAATCAGAGGCGACTACACCTTC.